This TCR beta chain was recovered during a study of T cell responses to AZD1222 COVID-19 vaccine. As to this clone: Its antigen remains unknown.

Trimming removed 0 bases from V and 4 bases from J, with 6 bases in between. This CDR3 has 13 residues. Germline V gene data show CDR1 as MNHEY and CDR2 as SVGAGI. Study conclusions and caveats: The donor group comprised mostly white British people and more females; the analysis possibly underestimated clonal diversity. At baseline, just a handful of AZD1222 recipients tested seropositive. Among spike-specific TCRs, nearly half reportedly target unmutated variant regions.

TCRdb's copy holds only in-frame clones and misses some; the assay was immunoSEQ multiplex PCR. The sample holds 95,000 to 150,000 clones, roughly 88% seen once. The receptor's source is an adult in good health. The sequencing used peripheral blood, collected on day 0 of AZD1222 vaccination. V usage is TRBV6-5 and J usage is TRBJ1-1; D unresolved. The CDR3 sequence: CASSYSGTTEAFF. The CDR3 DNA reads TGTGCCAGCAGTTACTCAGGAACCACTGAAGCTTTCTTT.